The clone carrying this T cell receptor (beta chain) was detected many times. Its antigen is not identified. The sample originates from a study of CD8 T cells in ankylosing spondylitis. Quantitative 5'-RACE with molecular barcodes produced the TCR beta libraries. TCRdb called the 5' RACE reads again in MiXCR, with one record for every CDR3 protein. This sample has around 280,000 distinct CDR3 sequences; around 19% occur once, and the top ten carry roughly 8.3%. The ends lost 6 bases at V and 4 bases at J; junction bases unmatched: 9. The CDR3 consists of 14 residues. The germline gives CDR1 DFQATT, CDR2 SNEGSKA (reference sequence). Study results and limitations: In ankylosing spondylitis patients, matched synovial fluid reportedly showed significant enrichment of disease-linked clones. Within peripheral blood, clones linked to disease were CD8+ and relatively rare.

Sequenced: blood, either unsorted or a sorted T cell fraction (not recorded which). The V gene is TRBV20-1, the J gene TRBJ2-1; 7 bases match TRBD2. The source of this sequence is a male donor with ankylosing spondylitis or in good health (not recorded which). CDR3 in DNA: TGCAGTGCGCCACCGGGACTACCGTACAATGAGCAGTTCTTC. Protein product: CSAPPGLPYNEQFF.